This T cell receptor (beta chain) was observed in a study of blood T cell repertoires in COVID-19. Study as a whole: Collection of acute and convalescent COVID-19 samples took place in the United States, Italy and Spain. Sample material is recorded as cDNA or gDNA derived from T cells, B-cell-depleted T cells, or PBMCs.

Germline values: CDR1 SGHTA, CDR2 FQGTGA. CDR3 length: 15 residues. Trimming removed 5 bases from V and 5 bases from J; junction bases left unmatched: 7. The authors' processing: Amplifying reference gene primers gave estimates of nucleated cell counts. Sequenced by immunoSEQ multiplex PCR; TCRdb stores in-frame clones only, minus some. The D gene and trimming were derived from the DNA, and the V and J assignments and clone size from that table. The data show about 520,000 clones, with approximately 85% seen just once and 3.2% held by the top ten. The chain uses TRBV7-3 and TRBJ2-3; 10 bases match TRBD2. Source material: peripheral blood. The sequence was obtained from a human donor in a cohort sampled during active COVID-19. CDR3 coding DNA: TGTGCCAGCAGCAAACTAGCGGGAAGCGGAGATACGCAGTATTTT. The encoded protein is CASSKLAGSGDTQYF.